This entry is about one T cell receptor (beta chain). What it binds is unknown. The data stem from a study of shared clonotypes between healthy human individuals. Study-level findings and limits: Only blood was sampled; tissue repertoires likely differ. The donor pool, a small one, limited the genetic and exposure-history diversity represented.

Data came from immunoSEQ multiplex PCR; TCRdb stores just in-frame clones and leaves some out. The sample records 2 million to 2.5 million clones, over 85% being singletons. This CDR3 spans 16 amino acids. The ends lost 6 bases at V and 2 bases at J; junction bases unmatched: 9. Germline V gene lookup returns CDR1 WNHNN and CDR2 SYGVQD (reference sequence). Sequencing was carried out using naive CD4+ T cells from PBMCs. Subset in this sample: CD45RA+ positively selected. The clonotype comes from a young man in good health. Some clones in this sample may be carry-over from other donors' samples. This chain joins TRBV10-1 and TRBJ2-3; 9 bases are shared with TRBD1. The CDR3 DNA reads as TGCGCCAGCAGCACATCGGGACAGGGAGACACAGATACGCAGTATTTT. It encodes CASSTSGQGDTDTQYF.